The 2 T cell receptor beta chains reported below all come from one sample, sequenced in a study of T cell repertoires in cytomegalovirus infection. TCRdb called the reads again in MiXCR, with one record for every CDR3 protein. The sample has roughly 350,000 distinct CDR3 sequences, around a third seen once. Their antigens are not known. Sequenced material: cultured PBMCs, taken from culture after CMV antigen stimulation. All receptors derive from a human donor in good health (CMV status not recorded). Some clones in this sample may be carry-over from other donors' samples.

The gene calls are TRBV7-2 and TRBJ2-7; TRBD2 aligns across 16 bases. The CDR3 is made up of 20 amino acids. J lost 6 bases, V lost 3 bases, and 17 bases had no gene match. Germline CDR1 is SGHTA and CDR2 is FQGNSA. The CDR3 DNA sequence: TGTGCCAGCAGCTTCGTCGGTCCGGGACTAGCGGGAGGGGTCCGCGGCGAGCAGTACGTC. This sequence encodes CASSFVGPGLAGGVRGEQYV.

The chain recombines TRBV24-1 with TRBJ2-1, with 10 bases matching TRBD2. V shed 4 bases and J 1 base; nucleotides not matched to a gene: 3. Per germline, CDR1 KGHDR and CDR2 SFDVKD. CDR3 length: 16 residues. CDR3 protein: CATSDQLAGSYNEQFF. Written as DNA, the CDR3 is TGTGCCACCAGTGACCAACTAGCGGGGTCCTACAATGAGCAGTTCTTC.